Each of the 6 T cell receptor beta chains below was sequenced from the same sample in a study of shared clonotypes between healthy human individuals. The protocol was immunoSEQ multiplex PCR, while the TCRdb copy is restricted to in-frame clones and leaves out a portion. The sample lists some 660,000 clones, roughly 72% occurring once. Sequencing was carried out using memory CD4+ T cells sorted from blood. Stated subset: CD45RA-negative fraction. The receptors derive from a woman in her 30s in good health.

V usage is TRBV28 and J usage is TRBJ2-7; TRBD2 matches at 14 bases. V dropped 6 bases and J dropped 6; count of bases not matched to a gene: 7. The CDR3 spans 15 residues. Germline-derived CDR1 and CDR2 are MDHEN and SYDVKM. DNA of the CDR3: TGTGCCAGCAGGAAGGGACTAGCGGGAGAACGCGAGCAGTACTTC. Translating gives CASRKGLAGEREQYF.

The chain joins TRBV19 to TRBJ1-5; D ambiguous. Trimming pared 4 bases from V and 12 bases from J, leaving 13 bases between. The germline V gene encodes CDR1 LNHDA and CDR2 SQIVND (reference sequence). The CDR3 loop spans 12 amino acids. CDR3 sequence: CASSTSGYIQHF. In nucleotides, the CDR3 is TGTGCCAGTAGTACGAGCGGATACATCCAGCATTTT.

This clone was seen once. This chain connects TRBV7-3 to TRBJ2-1; 7 nucleotides agree with TRBD2. After removal of 4 bases from V and 9 bases from J, the junction contained 6 bases not matched to a gene. Germline V lookup: CDR1 SGHTA, CDR2 FQGTGA. The CDR3 extends over 13 amino acids. DNA of the CDR3: TGTGCCAGCAGCTCGGAAGCGGGATTTGAGCAGTTCTTC. Translation gives CASSSEAGFEQFF.

The chain is built from TRBV7-8 and TRBJ2-7; 7 bases are shared with TRBD2. The trim removed 5 bases at V and 3 bases at J, leaving 10 bases unmatched. CDR3 length equals 15 residues. From germline, CDR1 is SGHVS and CDR2 FQNEAQ. Here the CDR3 reads CASSPRLAQSYEQYF. In DNA, the CDR3 is TGTGCCAGCAGCCCCCGACTAGCCCAGAGCTACGAGCAGTACTTC. The variable domain in full, with the rest retrieved from reference TRBV7-8 and TRBJ2-7, is GAGVSQSPRYKVAKRGQDVALRCDPISGHVSLFWYQQALGQGPEFLTYFQNEAQLDKSGLPSDRFFAERPEGSVSTLKIQRTQQEDSAVYLCASSPRLAQSYEQYFGPGTRLTVT.

The chain joins TRBV19 to TRBJ2-1; D gene ambiguous. With 3 bases removed from V and 5 bases from J, the gap between germline ends came to 8 bases. Germline V gives CDR1 LNHDA, CDR2 SQIVND (reference sequence). The CDR3 spans 13 residues. The CDR3 nucleotides read TGTGCCAGTAGTATTTCGTACGACAATGAGCAGTTCTTC. As protein: CASSISYDNEQFF.

V is TRBV19 and J is TRBJ1-1, with D possibly TRBD1 on 5 matching bases. Germline V gene sequence: CDR1 LNHDA, CDR2 SQIVND (reference sequence). V shed 3 bases and J shed 8 bases, with 16 bases lying between them. This CDR3 is built from 14 residues. This chain's CDR3 is CASSINEDTGEAFF. CDR3 bases: TGTGCCAGTAGTATTAATGAGGACACGGGAGAAGCTTTCTTT.